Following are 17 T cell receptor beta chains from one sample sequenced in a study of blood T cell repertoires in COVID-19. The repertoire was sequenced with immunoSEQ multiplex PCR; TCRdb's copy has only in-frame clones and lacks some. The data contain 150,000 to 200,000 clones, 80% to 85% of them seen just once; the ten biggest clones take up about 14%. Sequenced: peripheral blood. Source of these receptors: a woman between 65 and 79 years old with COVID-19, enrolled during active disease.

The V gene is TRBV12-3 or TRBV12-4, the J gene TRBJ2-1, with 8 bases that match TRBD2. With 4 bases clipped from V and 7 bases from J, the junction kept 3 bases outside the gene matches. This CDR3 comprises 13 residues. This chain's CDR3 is CASSSGGLNEQFF. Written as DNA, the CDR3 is TGTGCCAGCAGTTCGGGGGGGCTTAATGAGCAGTTCTTC.

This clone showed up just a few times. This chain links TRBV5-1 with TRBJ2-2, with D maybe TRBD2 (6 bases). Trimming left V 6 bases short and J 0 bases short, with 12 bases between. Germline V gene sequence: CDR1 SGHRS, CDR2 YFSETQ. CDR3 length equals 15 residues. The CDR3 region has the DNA TGCGCCAGCAAACCTAGCGTCGCGAACACCGGGGAGCTGTTTTTT. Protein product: CASKPSVANTGELFF.

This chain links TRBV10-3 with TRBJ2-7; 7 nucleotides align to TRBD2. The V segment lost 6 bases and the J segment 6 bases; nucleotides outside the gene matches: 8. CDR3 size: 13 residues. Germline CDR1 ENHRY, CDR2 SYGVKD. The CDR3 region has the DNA TGTGCCATCAGAGGTGGGGGGGTCGGCGAGCAGTACTTC. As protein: CAIRGGGVGEQYF.

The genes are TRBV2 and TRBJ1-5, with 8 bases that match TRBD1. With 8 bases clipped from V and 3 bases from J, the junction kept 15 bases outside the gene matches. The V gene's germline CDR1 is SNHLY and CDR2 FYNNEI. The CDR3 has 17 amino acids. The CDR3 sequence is CASFRDRGQGDNQPQHF. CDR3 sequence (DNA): TGTGCCAGCTTCAGGGACCGAGGACAGGGTGACAATCAGCCCCAGCATTTT.

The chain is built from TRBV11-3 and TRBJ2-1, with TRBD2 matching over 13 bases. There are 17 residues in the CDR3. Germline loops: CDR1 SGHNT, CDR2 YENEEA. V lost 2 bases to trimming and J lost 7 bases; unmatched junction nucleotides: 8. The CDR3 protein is CASSLKGLAGVGNEQFF. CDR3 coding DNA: TGTGCCAGCAGCTTAAAAGGACTAGCGGGAGTAGGGAATGAGCAGTTCTTC.

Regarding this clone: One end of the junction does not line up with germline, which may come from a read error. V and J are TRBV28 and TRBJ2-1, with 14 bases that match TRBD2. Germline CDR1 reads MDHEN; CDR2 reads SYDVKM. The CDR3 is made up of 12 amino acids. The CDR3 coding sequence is TGTGCCAGCATGGGACTAGCGGGAGTATCGCTCTTC. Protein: CASMGLAGVSLF.

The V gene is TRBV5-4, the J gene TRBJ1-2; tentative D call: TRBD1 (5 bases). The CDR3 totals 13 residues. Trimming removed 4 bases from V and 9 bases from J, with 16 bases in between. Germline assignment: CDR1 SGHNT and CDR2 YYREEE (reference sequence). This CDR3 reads CASSAGWGGSYTF. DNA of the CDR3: TGTGCCAGCAGCGCAGGGTGGGGAGGTAGCTACACCTTC.

The CDR3 sequence is CASRRDILNTGELFF. CDR3 nucleotide sequence: TGTGCCAGCCGACGGGACATCCTGAACACCGGGGAGCTGTTTTTT. This chain links TRBV2 with TRBJ2-2, with a possible D match to TRBD1 (6 bases). Germline assignment: CDR1 SNHLY and CDR2 FYNNEI. V was pared by 8 bases and J by 1 base, with 14 bases between. The CDR3 has 15 amino acids.

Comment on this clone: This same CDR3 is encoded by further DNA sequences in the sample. Here the CDR3 reads CASSVGGSSYEQYF. CDR3 nucleotide sequence: TGTGCCAGCAGCGTAGGAGGCAGCTCCTACGAGCAGTACTTC. The chain has TRBV9 and TRBJ2-7, with D hard to call. Germline lookup yields CDR1 SGDLS and CDR2 YYNGEE. The CDR3 runs to 14 residues. Trimming removed 0 bases at V and 0 bases at J, with 7 bases between. Full variable domain (rest looked up from reference TRBV9 and TRBJ2-7): DSGVTQTPKHLITATGQRVTLRCSPRSGDLSVYWYQQSLDQGLQFLIQYYNGEERAKGNILERFSAQQFPDLHSELNLSSLELGDSALYFCASSVGGSSYEQYFGPGTRLTVT.

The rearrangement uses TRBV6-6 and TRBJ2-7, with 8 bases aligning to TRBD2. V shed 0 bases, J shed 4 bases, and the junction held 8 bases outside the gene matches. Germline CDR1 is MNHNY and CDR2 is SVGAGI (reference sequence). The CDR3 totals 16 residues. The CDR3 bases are TGTGCCAGCAGTTACTCGCCGGGGGGGCGCGGGTACGAGCAGTACGTC. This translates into CASSYSPGGRGYEQYV.

CDR3 residues: CASSPEPGHLWRDGYTF. The CDR3 DNA is TGTGCCAGTAGTCCAGAACCGGGACATCTATGGAGAGATGGCTACACCTTC. This chain uses TRBV19 with TRBJ1-2, with D tentatively TRBD1 (6 bases). CDR1 and CDR2 from the germline V gene are LNHDA and SQIVND (reference sequence). This CDR3 is 17 amino acids long. V was trimmed by 5 bases and J by 6 bases, leaving 25 bases between them.

The CDR3 reads CSVESRSYGYTF. The DNA for the CDR3 is TGCAGCGTTGAATCTAGGTCCTATGGCTACACCTTC. The rearrangement links TRBV29-1 to TRBJ1-2; D unclear. Trimming shortened V by 2 bases and J by 4 bases, and 8 bases separated the two germline ends. This CDR3 region has 12 residues. Germline-derived CDR1 and CDR2 are SQVTM and ANQGSEA.

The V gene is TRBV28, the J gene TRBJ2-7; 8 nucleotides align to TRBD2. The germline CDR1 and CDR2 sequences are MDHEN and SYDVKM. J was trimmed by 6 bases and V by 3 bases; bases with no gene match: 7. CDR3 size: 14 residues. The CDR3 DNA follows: TGTGCCAGCAGTTTGCGGCTAGCGGGTCTCGAGCAGTACTTC. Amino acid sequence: CASSLRLAGLEQYF.

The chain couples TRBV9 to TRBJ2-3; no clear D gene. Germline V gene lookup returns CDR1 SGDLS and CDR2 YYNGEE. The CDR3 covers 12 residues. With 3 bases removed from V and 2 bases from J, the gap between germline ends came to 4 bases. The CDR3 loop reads CASSAHTDTQYF. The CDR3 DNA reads TGTGCCAGCAGCGCACACACAGATACGCAGTATTTT.

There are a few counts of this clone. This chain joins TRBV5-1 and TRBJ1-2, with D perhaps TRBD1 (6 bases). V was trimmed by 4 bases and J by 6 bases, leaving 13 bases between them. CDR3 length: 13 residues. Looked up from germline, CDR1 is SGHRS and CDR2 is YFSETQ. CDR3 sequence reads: CASSTQGGNGYTF. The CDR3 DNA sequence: TGCGCCAGCAGCACACAGGGTGGGAATGGCTACACCTTC. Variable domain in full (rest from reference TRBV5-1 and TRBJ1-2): KAGVTQTPRYLIKTRGQQVTLSCSPISGHRSVSWYQQTPGQGLQFLFEYFSETQRNKGNFPGRFSGRQFSNSRSEMNVSTLELGDSALYLCASSTQGGNGYTFGSGTRLTVV.

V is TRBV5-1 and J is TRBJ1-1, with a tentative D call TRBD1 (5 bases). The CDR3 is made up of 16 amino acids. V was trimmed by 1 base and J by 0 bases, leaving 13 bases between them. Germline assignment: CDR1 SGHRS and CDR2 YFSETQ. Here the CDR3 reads CASSLREGALNTEAFF. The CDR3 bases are TGCGCCAGCAGCTTGCGCGAAGGGGCCTTGAACACTGAAGCTTTCTTT.

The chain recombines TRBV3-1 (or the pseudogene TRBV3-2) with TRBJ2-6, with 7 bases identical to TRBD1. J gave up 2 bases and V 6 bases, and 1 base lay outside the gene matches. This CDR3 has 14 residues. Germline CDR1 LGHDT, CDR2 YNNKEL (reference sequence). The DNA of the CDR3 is TGTGCCAGCAGAGACAGGGCTGGGGCCAACGTCCTGACTTTC. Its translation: CASRDRAGANVLTF.